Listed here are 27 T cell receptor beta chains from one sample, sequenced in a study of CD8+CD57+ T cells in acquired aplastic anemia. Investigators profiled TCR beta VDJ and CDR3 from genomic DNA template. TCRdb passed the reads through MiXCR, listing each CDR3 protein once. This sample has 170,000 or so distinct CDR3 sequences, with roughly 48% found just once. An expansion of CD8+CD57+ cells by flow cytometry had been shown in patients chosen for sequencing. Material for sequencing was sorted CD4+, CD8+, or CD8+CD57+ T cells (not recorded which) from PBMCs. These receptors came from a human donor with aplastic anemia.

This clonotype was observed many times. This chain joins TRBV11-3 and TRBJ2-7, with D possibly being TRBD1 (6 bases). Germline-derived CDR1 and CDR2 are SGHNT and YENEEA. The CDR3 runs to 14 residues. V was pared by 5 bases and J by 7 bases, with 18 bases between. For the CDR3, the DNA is TGTGCCAGCAGCCTGATCGGGACAAGAAATGAGCAGTACTTC. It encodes CASSLIGTRNEQYF.

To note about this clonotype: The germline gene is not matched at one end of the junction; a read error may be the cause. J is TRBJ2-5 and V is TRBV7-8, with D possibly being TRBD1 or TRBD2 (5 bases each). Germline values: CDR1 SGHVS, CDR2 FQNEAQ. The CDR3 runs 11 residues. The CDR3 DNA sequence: TGCGCCAGCACGAGGGAAGGGGCCCAGTACTTC. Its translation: CASTREGAQYF.

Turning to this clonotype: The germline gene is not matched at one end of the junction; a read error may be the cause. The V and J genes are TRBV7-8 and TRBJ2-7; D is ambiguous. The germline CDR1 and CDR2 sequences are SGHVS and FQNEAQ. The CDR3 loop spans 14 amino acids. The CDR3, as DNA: TGTGCCAGCAGCTTCCTCCTCGTCTCCCACGAGCAGTACTTC. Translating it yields CASSFLLVSHEQYF.

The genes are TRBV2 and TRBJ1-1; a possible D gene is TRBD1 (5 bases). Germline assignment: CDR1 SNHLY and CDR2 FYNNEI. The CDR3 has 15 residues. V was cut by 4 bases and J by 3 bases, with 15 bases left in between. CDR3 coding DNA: TGTGCCAGCAGTGCCCGCAGGGTTGTGTACACTGAAGCTTTCTTT. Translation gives CASSARRVVYTEAFF. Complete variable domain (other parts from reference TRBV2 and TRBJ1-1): EPEVTQTPSHQVTQMGQEVILRCVPISNHLYFYWYRQILGQKVEFLVSFYNNEISEKSEIFDDQFSVERPDGSNFTLKIRSTKLEDSAMYFCASSARRVVYTEAFFGQGTRLTVV.

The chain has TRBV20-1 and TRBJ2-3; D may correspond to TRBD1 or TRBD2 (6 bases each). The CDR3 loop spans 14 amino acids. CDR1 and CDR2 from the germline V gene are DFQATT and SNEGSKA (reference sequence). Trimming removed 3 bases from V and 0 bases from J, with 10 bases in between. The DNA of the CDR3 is TGCAGTGCTAGTCGAGGGGGGAGCACAGATACGCAGTATTTT. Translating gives CSASRGGSTDTQYF.

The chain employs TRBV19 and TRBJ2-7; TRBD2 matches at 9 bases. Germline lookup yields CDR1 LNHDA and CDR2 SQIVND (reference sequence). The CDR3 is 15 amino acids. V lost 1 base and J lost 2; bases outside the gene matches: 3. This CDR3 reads CASSIATSGTYEQYF. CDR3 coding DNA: TGTGCCAGTAGTATAGCGACTAGCGGTACCTACGAGCAGTACTTC.

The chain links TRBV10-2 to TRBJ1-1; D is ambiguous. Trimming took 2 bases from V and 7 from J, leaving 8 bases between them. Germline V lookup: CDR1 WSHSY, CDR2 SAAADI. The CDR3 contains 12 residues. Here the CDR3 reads CASSEGGSEAFF. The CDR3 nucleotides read TGCGCCAGCAGTGAGGGAGGCAGTGAAGCTTTCTTT.

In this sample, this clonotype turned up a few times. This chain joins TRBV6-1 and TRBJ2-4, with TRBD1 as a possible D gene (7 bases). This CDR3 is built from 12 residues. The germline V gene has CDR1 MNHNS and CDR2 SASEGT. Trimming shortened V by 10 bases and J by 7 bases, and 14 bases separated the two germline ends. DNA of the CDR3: TGTGCCACCAGGGGGGTTTCGAACATTCAGTACTTC. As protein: CATRGVSNIQYF.

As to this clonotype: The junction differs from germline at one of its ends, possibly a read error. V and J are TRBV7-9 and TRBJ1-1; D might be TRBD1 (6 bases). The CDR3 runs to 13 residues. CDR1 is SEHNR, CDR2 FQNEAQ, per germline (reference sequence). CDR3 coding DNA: TGTGCCAGCAGTTTCACAGGGAACACTAAAGCTTTCTTT. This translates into CASSFTGNTKAFF.

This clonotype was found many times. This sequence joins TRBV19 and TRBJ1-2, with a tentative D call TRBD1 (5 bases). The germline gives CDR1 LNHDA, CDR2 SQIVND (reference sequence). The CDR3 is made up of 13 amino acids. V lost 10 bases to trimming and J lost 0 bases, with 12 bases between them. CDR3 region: CATSETANYGYTF. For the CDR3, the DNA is TGTGCCACTTCCGAGACAGCTAACTATGGCTACACCTTC.

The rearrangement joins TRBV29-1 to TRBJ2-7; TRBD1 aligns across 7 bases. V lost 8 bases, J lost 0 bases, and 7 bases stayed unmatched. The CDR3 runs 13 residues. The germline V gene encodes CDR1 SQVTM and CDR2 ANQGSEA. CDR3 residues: CSSEGQSSYEQYF. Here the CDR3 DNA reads TGCAGCAGTGAGGGACAGAGCTCCTACGAGCAGTACTTC.

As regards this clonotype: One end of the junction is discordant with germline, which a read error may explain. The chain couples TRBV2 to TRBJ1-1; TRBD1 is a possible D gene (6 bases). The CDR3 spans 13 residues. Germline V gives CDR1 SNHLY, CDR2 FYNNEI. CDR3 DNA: TGTGTCAGCAGTACGGGACAGAACACTGAAGCTTTCTTT. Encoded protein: CVSSTGQNTEAFF.

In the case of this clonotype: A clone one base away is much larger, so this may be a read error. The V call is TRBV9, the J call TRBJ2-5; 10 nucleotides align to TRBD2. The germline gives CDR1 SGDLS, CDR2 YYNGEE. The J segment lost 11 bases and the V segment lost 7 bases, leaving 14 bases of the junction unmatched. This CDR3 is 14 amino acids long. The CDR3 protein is CASSSGRSQNEQYF. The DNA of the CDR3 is TGTGCCAGCTCTAGCGGGAGATCACAGAATGAGCAGTACTTC.

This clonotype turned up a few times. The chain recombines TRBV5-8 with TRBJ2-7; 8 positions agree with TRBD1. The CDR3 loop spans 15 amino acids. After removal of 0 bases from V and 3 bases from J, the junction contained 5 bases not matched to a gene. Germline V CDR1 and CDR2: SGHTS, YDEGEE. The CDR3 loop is CASSLATGGFYEQYF. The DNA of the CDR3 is TGTGCCAGCAGCTTGGCCACAGGGGGGTTCTACGAGCAGTACTTC.

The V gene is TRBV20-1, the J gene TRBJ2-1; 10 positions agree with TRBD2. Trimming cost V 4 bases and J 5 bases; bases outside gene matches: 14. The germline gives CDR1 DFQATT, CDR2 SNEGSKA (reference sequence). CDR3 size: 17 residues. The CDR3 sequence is CSATRLAGPGVHNEQFF. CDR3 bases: TGCAGTGCTACTAGACTAGCGGGTCCCGGAGTGCACAATGAGCAGTTCTTC.

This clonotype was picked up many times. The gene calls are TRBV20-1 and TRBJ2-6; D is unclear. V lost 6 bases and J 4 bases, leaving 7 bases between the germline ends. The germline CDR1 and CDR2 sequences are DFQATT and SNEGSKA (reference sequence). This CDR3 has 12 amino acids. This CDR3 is CSADDGANVLTF. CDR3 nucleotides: TGCAGTGCCGACGACGGGGCCAACGTCCTGACTTTC.

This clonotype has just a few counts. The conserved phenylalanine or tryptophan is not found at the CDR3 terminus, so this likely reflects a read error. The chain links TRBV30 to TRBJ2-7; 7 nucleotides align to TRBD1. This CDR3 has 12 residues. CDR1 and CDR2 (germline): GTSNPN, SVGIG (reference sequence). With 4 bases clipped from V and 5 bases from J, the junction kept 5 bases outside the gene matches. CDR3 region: CAWTSGGNEQYL. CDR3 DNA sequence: TGTGCCTGGACATCAGGGGGAAACGAGCAGTACCTC.

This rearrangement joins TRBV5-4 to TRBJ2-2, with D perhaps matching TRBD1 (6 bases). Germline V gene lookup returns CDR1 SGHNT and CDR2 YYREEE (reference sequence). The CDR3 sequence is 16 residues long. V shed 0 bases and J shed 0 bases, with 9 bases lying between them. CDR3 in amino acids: CASSLARTANTGELFF. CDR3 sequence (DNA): TGTGCCAGCAGCTTGGCGAGGACAGCGAACACCGGGGAGCTGTTTTTT.

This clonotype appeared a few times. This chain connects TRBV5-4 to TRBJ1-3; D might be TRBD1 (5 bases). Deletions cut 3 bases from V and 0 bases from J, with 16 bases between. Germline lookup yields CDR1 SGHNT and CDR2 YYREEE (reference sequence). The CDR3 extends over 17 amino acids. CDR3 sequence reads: CASSYDYRGLSGNTIYF. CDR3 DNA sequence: TGTGCCAGCAGCTACGACTACCGGGGCCTCTCTGGAAACACCATATATTTT.

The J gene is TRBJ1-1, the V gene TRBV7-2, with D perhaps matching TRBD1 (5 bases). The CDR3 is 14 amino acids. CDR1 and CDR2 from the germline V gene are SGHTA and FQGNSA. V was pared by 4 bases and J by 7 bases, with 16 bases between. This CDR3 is CASSSPGNSVEAFF. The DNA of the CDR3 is TGTGCCAGCAGCTCGCCAGGGAATTCTGTTGAAGCTTTCTTT.

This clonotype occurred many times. CDR3 in amino acids: CSAEYPGLAGEGGKFF. The CDR3 coding sequence is TGCAGTGCTGAGTATCCGGGACTAGCGGGAGAGGGCGGGAAGTTCTTC. This sequence joins TRBV20-1 and TRBJ2-1; 14 bases align to TRBD2. This CDR3 has 16 amino acids. V trimming: 5 bases; J trimming: 14 bases; junction bases outside the gene matches: 17. Germline V gene data show CDR1 as DFQATT and CDR2 as SNEGSKA (reference sequence).

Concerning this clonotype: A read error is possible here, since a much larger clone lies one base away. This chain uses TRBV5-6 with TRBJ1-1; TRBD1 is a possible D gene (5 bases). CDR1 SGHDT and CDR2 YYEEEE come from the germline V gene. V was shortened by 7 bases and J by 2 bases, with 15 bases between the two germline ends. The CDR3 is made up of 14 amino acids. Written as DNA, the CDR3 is TGTGCCAGCCAACGTGAGGGGAGTAACACTGAAGCTTTCTTT. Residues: CASQREGSNTEAFF.

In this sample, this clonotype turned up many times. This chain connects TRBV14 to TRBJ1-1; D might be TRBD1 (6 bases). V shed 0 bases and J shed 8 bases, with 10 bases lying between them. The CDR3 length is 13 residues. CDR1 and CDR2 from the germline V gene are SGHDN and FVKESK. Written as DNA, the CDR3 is TGTGCCAGCAGCCAAGAGACCGGGACAGAAGCTTTCTTT. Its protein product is CASSQETGTEAFF.

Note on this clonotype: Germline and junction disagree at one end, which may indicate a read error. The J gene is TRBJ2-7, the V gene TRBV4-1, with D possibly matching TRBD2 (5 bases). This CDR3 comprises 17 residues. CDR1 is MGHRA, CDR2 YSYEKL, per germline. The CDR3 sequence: CASSQVISGLSSYAQYF. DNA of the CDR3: TGCGCCAGCAGCCAAGTAATAAGCGGTTTAAGCTCCTACGCGCAGTACTTC.

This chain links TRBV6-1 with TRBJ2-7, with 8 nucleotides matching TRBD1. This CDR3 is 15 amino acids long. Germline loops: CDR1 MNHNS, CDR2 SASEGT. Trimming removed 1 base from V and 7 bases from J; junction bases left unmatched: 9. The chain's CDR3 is CASSEGDRYWDEQYF. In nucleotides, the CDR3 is TGTGCCAGCAGTGAAGGGGACAGGTATTGGGATGAGCAGTACTTC.

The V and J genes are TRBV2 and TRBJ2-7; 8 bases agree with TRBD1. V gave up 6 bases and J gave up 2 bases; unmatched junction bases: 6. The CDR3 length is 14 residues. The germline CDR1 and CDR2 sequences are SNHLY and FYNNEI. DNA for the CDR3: TGTGCCAGCAGCTGGGCAGGGGGCCCCTACGAGCAGTACTTC. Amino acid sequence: CASSWAGGPYEQYF.

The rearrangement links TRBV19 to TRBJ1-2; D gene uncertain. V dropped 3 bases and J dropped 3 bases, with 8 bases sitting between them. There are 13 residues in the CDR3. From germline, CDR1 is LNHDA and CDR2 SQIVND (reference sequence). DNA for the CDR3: TGTGCCAGTAGTATGAGAGCAGACTATGGCTACACCTTC. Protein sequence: CASSMRADYGYTF. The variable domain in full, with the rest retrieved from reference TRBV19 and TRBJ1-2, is DGGITQSPKYLFRKEGQNVTLSCEQNLNHDAMYWYRQDPGQGLRLIYYSQIVNDFQKGDIAEGYSVSREKKESFPLTVTSAQKNPTAFYLCASSMRADYGYTFGSGTRLTVV.